The entry below gives a single T cell receptor (beta chain) sequence along with its context. Antigen: not known. The data stem from a study of cytomegalovirus exposure and HLA in healthy donors. Looking at the study overall: Around 77 million unique TCRs from HLA-typed donors made up an early data release.

The PCR was carried out with 60 Vbeta primers and 13 Jbeta primers. Clones were sequenced by immunoSEQ multiplex PCR, and TCRdb holds only the in-frame ones, with some missing. The sample shows around 190,000 clones, 70% to 75% of them seen only once. CDR1 is SGHRS and CDR2 is YFSETQ in the germline V gene. This CDR3 contains 14 residues. The ends were cut back, 0 bases at V and 6 bases at J, with 11 bases in the middle. Study conclusions and caveats: Listed as cytomegalovirus-associated were 150 to 200 TCR beta chains. Among TCR sequences, most were rare, though some public TCRs appeared in many donors. Presence/absence results assume similar sequencing depth per donor, which may not hold.

The V call is TRBV5-1, the J call TRBJ2-3, with a weak D call TRBD1 (5 bases). The TCR was taken from a man under 40 in good health and CMV-seropositive. The sequencing input was PBMCs. The CDR3 region is CASSLGQGGDTQYF. The DNA of the CDR3 is TGCGCCAGCAGCTTGGGTCAGGGCGGCGATACGCAGTATTTT.